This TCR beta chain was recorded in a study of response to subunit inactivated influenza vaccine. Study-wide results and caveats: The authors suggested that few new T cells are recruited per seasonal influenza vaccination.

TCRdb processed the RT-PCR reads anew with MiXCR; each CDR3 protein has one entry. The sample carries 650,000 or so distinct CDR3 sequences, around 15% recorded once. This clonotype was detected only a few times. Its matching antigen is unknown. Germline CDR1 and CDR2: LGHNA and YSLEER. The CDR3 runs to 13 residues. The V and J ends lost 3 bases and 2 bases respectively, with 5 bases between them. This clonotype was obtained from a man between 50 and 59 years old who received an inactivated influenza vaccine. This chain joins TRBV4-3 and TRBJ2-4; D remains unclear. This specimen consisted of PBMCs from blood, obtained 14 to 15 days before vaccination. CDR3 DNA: TGCGCCAGCAGCCAGGCATCCAAAAACATTCAGTACTTC. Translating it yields CASSQASKNIQYF.